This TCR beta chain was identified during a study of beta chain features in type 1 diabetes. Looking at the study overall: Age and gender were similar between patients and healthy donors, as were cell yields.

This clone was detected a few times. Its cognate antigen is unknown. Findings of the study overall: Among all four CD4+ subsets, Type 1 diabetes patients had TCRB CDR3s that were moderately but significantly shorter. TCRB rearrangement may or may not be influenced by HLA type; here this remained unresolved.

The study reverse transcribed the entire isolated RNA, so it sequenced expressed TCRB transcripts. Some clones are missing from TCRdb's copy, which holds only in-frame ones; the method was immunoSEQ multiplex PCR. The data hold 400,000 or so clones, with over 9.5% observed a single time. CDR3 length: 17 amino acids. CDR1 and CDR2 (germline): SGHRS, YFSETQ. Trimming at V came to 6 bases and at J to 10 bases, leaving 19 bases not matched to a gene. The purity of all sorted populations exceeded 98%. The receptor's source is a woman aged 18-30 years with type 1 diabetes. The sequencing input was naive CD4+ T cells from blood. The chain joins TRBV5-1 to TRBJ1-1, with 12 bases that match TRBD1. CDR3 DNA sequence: TGCGCCAGCACCGGGACAGGGGGCCTCATCCCTTTAGGCGGAGCTTTCTTT. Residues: CASTGTGGLIPLGGAFF.